This TCR beta chain derives from a study of blood T cells in healthy people across ages. This CDR3 comprises 17 residues. V dropped 5 bases and J dropped 0 bases, with 20 bases sitting between them. In germline, CDR1 is SEHNR, CDR2 FQNEAQ (reference sequence). A few counts support this clonotype. Its antigen is unknown. Whole-study results and caveats: Whereas aged donors had fewer naive CD4+ cells, long-lived donors had more of them and higher diversity.

Primers used in a second PCR of roughly 6 to 11 cycles were a sample-barcoded 5' primer and a J-beta primer mix. TCRdb re-called the 5' RACE reads with MiXCR, one entry per CDR3 protein. The repertoire holds roughly 800,000 distinct CDR3 sequences, more than 25% seen once, with roughly 3.1% in the top ten. These data also featured in a second study, about T cells of mothers and their children. As that report states: The study recruited three healthy Caucasian mothers and their six children as donors.

The sequence was obtained from a boy younger than 18 in good health. The sequencing input was blood. This chain links TRBV7-9 with TRBJ2-7; D possibly corresponds to TRBD1 (5 bases). The CDR3 DNA reads as TGTGCCAGCAGCCGGGCTAATGGGGCTTCCAGCTCCTACGAGCAGTACTTC. This codes for CASSRANGASSSYEQYF.